This T cell receptor (beta chain) was identified during a study of blood T cell repertoires in COVID-19 (TCRdb year 2020). General notes on the study: Samples covering the acute and convalescent phases of COVID-19 were provided by collaborators in the United States, Italy and Spain. The repertoires were released in a freely available public database intended as a resource for research on the immune response to SARS-CoV-2. The samples were drawn from the first 160 participants of the ongoing ImmuneRACE study and from 1,254 subjects provided by 6 global collaborators. Where available, HLA class I and class II types were taken from metadata supplied by the sample provider and were not determined by assay-based typing. Subjects who had been exposed to COVID-19, were actively infected with it, or had recovered from it provided the deeply sampled blood TCRbeta repertoires that made up the dataset. Sample metadata almost always included a de-identified subject ID, COVID-19 status, age in years and sex. The prospective study material was composed of cDNA or gDNA derived from T cells, B-cell-depleted T cells, or PBMCs. Broader findings and caveats from the paper: How much clinical and demographic metadata was included differed by source and by participant, and the metadata was provided uncurated.

TCRbeta CDR3 regions were amplified from genomic DNA using the immunoSEQ Assay, a bias-controlled multiplex PCR. Concerning the study's data processing: Nucleated cell counts per sample were estimated from amplification of reference gene primers within the assay. Sequence reads were collapsed and filtered to measure the absolute abundance of every unique TCRbeta CDR3 rearrangement. For each sample, productive Simpson clonality was calculated as the square root of Simpson's diversity index across productive rearrangements. This is the immuneACCESS table as TCRdb keeps it, with only in-frame sequences that have V and J called. A part of the clones is gone; compared with another copy, unresolved V genes explain less than half, and the rest is unexplained. The V and J calls and clone size come from that table; D and trimming were worked out from the DNA. The sample profile shows some 70,000 clones; about nine tenths of them were found once. The ten largest clones add up to 6.5% to 7.5% of the sample.

Each collaborating institution followed its own protocols to collect whole blood in K2EDTA tubes. For TCRbeta analysis, collaborator samples were shipped as frozen whole blood, as isolated PBMCs, or as DNA extracted from either sample type. Taken from cysteine to phenylalanine, the CDR3 has 17 residues. Just the 51-base CDR3 DNA is kept, in frame starting at base 1. The germline V end is reduced by 4 bases and the J end by 7 bases; junction bases left unmatched: 10. The germline V gene encodes CDR1 MDHEN and CDR2 SYDVKM. Worth noting for this clone: No cognate antigen has been identified for it. Base qualities are not at hand, and no much larger clone is one base apart.

Recombination joined TRBV28 with TRBJ2-1; the junction holds 13 bases that match TRBD2. Sequencing used peripheral blood. The TCR comes from a woman of 80 years or more with active COVID-19. The CDR3 amino acid sequence is: CASSSPRTSGGGNEQFF. The sequenced DNA is TGTGCCAGCAGTTCCCCTCGGACTAGCGGGGGTGGTAATGAGCAGTTCTTC.